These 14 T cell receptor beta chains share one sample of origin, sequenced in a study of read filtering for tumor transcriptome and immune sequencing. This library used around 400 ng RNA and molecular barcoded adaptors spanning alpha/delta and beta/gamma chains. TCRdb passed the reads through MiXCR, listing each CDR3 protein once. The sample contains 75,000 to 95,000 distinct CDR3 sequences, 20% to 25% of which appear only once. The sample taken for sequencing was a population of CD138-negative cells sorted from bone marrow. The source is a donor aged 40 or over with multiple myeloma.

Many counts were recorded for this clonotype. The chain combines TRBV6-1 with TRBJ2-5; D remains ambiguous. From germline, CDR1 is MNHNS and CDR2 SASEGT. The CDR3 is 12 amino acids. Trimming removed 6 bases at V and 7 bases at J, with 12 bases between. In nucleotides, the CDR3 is TGTGCCAGCAGCCCCGACCCGGGGACCCAGTACTTC. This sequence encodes CASSPDPGTQYF.

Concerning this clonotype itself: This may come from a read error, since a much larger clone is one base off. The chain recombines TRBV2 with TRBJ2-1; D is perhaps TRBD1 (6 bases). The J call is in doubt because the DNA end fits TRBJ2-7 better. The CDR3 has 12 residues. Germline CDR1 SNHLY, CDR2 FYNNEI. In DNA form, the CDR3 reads TGTGCCAGCACCACAGGGCCAAGTGAGCAGTACTTC. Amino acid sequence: CASTTGPSEQYF.

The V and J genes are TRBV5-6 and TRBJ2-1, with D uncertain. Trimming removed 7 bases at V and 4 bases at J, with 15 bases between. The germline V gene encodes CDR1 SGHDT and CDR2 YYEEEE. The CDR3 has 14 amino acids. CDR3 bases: TGTGCCAGCGGCCCCGCGACGAATTACAATGAGCAGTTCTTC. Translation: CASGPATNYNEQFF. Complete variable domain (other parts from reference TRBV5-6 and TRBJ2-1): DAGVTQSPTHLIKTRGQQVTLRCSPKSGHDTVSWYQQALGQGPQFIFQYYEEEERQRGNFPDRFSGHQFPNYSSELNVNALLLGDSALYLCASGPATNYNEQFFGPGTRLTVL.

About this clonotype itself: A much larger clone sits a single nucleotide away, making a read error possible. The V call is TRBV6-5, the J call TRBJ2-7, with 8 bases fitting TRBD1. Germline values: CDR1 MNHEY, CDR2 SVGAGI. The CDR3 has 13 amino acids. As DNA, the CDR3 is TGTGCCAGCAGTTATAACAGGGGGTACGAGCAGTGCTTC. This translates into CASSYNRGYEQCF.

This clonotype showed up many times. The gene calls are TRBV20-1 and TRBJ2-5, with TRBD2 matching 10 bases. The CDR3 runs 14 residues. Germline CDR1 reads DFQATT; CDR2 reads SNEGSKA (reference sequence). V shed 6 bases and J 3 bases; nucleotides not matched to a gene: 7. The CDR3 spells CSAARGLAEETQYF. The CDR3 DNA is TGCAGTGCCGCTCGAGGACTAGCGGAAGAGACCCAGTACTTC.

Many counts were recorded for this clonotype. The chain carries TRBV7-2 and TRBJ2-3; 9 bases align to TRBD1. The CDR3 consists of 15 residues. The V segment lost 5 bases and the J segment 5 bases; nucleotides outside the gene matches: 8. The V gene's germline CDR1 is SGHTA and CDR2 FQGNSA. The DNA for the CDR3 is TGTGCCAGCAGCACCTACAGGGGGCGAATAGATACGCAGTATTTT. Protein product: CASSTYRGRIDTQYF.

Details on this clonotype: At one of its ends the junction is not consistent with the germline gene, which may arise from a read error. CDR3 sequence reads: CSVEDRRASIDTQYF. The DNA for the CDR3 is TGCAGCGTTGAAGATCGACGTGCTAGCATAGATACGCAGTATTTT. The chain recombines TRBV29-1 with TRBJ2-3, with D tentatively TRBD2 (5 bases). CDR1 is SQVTM and CDR2 is ANQGSEA in the germline V gene. This CDR3 is built from 15 residues.

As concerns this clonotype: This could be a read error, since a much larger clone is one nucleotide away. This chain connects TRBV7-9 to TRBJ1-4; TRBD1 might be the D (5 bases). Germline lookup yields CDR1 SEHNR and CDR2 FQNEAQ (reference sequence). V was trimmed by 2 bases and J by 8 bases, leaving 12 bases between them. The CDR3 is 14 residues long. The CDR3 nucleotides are TGTGCCAGCAGCTTACGGGACGGGGAGGAAAAACTGTTTTTT. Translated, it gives CASSLRDGEEKLFF.

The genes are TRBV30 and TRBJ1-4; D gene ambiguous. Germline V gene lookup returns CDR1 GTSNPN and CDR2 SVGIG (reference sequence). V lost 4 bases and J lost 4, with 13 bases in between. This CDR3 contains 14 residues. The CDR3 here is CAWKLGPSNEKLFF. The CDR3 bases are TGTGCCTGGAAGCTCGGACCGAGTAATGAAAAACTGTTTTTT.

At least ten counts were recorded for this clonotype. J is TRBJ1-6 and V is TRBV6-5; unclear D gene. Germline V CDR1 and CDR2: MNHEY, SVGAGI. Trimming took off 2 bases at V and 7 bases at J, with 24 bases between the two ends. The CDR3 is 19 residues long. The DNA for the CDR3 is TGTGCCAGCAGTTACGGATACGGACGTGCCCCTTTGTGGAATTCACCCCTCCACTTT. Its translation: CASSYGYGRAPLWNSPLHF.

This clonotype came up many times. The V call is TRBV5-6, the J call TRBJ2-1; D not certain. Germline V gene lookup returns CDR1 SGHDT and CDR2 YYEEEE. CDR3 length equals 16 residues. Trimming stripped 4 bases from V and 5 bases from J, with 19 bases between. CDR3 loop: CASSPTGRHVDNEQFF. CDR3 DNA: TGTGCCAGCAGCCCGACCGGCCGCCATGTCGACAATGAGCAGTTCTTC.

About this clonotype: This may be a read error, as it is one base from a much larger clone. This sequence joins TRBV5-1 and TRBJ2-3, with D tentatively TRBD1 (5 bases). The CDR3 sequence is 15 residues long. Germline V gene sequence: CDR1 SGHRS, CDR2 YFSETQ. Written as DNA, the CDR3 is TGCGCCAGCAGCTTTCAGGGTAGGAGCACAGGTACGCAGTATTTT. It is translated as CASSFQGRSTGTQYF.

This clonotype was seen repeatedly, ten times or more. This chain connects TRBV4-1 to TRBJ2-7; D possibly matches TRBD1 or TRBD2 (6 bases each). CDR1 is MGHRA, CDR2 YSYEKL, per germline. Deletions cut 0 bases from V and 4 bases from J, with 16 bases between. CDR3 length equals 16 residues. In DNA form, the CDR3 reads TGCGCCAGCAGCCAAGATTATCGGGAAGGGGGGTACGAGCAGTACTTC. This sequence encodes CASSQDYREGGYEQYF.

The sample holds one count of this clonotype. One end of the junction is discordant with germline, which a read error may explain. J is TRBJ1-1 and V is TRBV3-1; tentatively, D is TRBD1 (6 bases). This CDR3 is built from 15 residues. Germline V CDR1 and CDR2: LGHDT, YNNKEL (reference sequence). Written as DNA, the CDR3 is TGTGTCAGCAGCCAAGTCAGGGGTTCGAACACTGAAGCTTTCTTT. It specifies CVSSQVRGSNTEAFF.